The text below deals with one T cell receptor beta chain. Ten or more counts support this clonotype. Which antigen it targets is not known. Qualities for individual bases were not recorded, and no much larger clone is one base off. The CDR3, from cysteine to phenylalanine, totals 15 residues. Just the 45-base CDR3 DNA is kept, in frame starting at base 1. CDR1 MNHEY and CDR2 SVGAGI are derived from the germline V gene. Here V drops 6 bases and J drops 6 bases, and the junction holds 10 bases not matched to any gene. The library was produced with 5' RACE. Data came from an Illumina HiSeq 2500. The second PCR ran for roughly 7 to 12 cycles and used a J-beta primer mix along with a sample-barcoded 5' primer. Each TCR beta cDNA molecule received a unique molecular identifier from a template-switch 5' adaptor carrying 12 random nucleotides. Each sample yielded at least 2.5 million CDR3-containing paired-end reads. First-strand cDNA was synthesized from all RNA with the Mint cDNA synthesis kit, primed by a TRBC-specific oligonucleotide. All cDNA was treated with uracil-DNA glycosylase and then went through a first 18-cycle PCR with the universal primers M1SS and BC2_uni_R. Processing in the source paper ran as follows. Each sample was normalized by randomly selecting 1 million high-quality reads, each carrying a distinct molecular identifier. Instead of being binned into consensus sequences, reads that shared molecular identifiers were thrown out. CDR3 identification, clonotype clustering and error correction used MiTCR with a Q25 quality threshold and the strictest error-elimination algorithm. A nonparametric unseen species model with Euler transformation was used to estimate a lower bound on total TCR beta diversity. TCRdb reran the public reads through fastp at Q25 and MiXCR, keeping productive beta chains. Duplicate CDR3 protein sequences are folded into a single record with the most common DNA and genes. None of the V and J calls come from the authors' own analysis; TCRdb made them. For this sample the table gives 580,000 or so distinct CDR3 sequences, of which around 50% were detected only once. The ten largest account for roughly 25% of the sample.

The record originates from a study of blood T cells in healthy people across ages (dated by TCRdb to about 2015). Regarding the research as a whole: In model experiments, template switching captured about one uniquely barcoded TCR beta cDNA molecule for every two T cells. Donors of different ages were randomly distributed across sequencing lanes to avoid experimental bias. Four age groups were formed from the donors: young (average about 16 years), middle-aged (less than 40), aged (about 62) and long-lived (about 80). For two donors (one aged 18 to 30 and one aged 80 or older), the study analyzed two additional independent replicas of 1 million unique cDNA reads from the same blood draw. Using deep sequencing normalized with unique cDNA molecular identifiers, the study measured how TCR beta repertoire diversity changes with age.

Systemically healthy Caucasian individuals from Russia, approximately 39 in total and aged roughly 6 to 100 years, were included as donors. Approximately 9.7 milliliters of peripheral blood were drawn from each donor into EDTA-treated Vacutainer tubes. PBMCs were isolated by Ficoll-Paque density-gradient centrifugation, with at least 6.5 million obtained per sample. Total RNA was extracted from PBMCs with Trizol reagent, with at least 6 micrograms obtained per sample. Naive CD45RAhigh/CD27high T cell percentages were measured by flow cytometry on a PBMC aliquot from every donor. Overall results and qualifications from the work: Because the CMV infection status of the donors was unknown, age-related changes in expanded clonotypes may potentially have been confounded. A strong correlation was found between observed TCR beta diversity and the percentage of naive T cells measured by flow cytometry. As age increased, observed TCR beta diversity per million T cells dropped in a roughly linear way, and a significant reduction was already evident by age approximately 40. Estimates of total diversity based on one million sequenced T cells were considered lower bounds and underestimates. Compared with the aged group, more naive CD4+ T cells, fewer expanded clones and increased TCR diversity were shown by the long-lived group, suggesting age selection. Bulk unsorted PBMC profiling prevented conclusive comparison of naive and antigen-experienced compartments.

Here the chain combines TRBV6-5 and TRBJ2-1; TRBD2 agrees with 8 junctional bases. The TCR sequence derives from an elderly man in good health. The material sequenced was blood. The CDR3 region has the sequence CASSLDPGGPNEQFF. The DNA sequence is given as TGTGCCAGCAGCCTTGATCCGGGAGGGCCCAATGAGCAGTTCTTC.